This TCR beta chain was found in a study of OX40 agonist ivuxolimab in advanced cancers. Study summary: Ivuxolimab, an agonistic anti-OX40 (CD134) antibody, was given to patients. Dose-escalation subjects each had hepatocellular carcinoma, melanoma, renal cell or head and neck cancer.

General study points: CD8+ T cells averaged more expanded clones than CD4+.

CDR1 SEHNR and CDR2 FQNEAQ come from the germline V gene (reference sequence). The CDR3 spans 14 residues. Trimming cost V 0 bases and J 7 bases; bases outside gene matches: 3. Libraries were prepared by immunoSEQ multiplex PCR; TCRdb keeps only in-frame clonotypes and omits some of them. The table lists some 48,000 clones, 84% of them singletons. Any history of autoimmune disease or systemic immunosuppression disqualified patients. This clone is a singleton in its sample. As yet, its antigen is unknown. Different DNA sequences within this sample yield the same CDR3. The V gene is TRBV7-9, the J gene TRBJ1-5; 7 nucleotides agree with TRBD1. The clonotype comes from an adult with an advanced solid tumor such as melanoma, head and neck, liver or kidney cancer. The sample consisted of CD4+ or CD8+ T cells sorted from blood, taken in a trial of the OX40 agonist ivuxolimab. The CDR3 here is CASSLAGGGQPQHF. The CDR3 DNA is TGTGCCAGCAGCTTAGCAGGGGGCGGGCAGCCCCAGCATTTT.